This T cell receptor (beta chain) came from a study of shared clonotypes between healthy human individuals. Background on the study: A donor's plate count was three for CD4 naive and three for CD4 memory; CD8 naive had two and CD8 memory one.

The naive CD8 fraction comprised CD45RO-negative cells positively selected for CCR7 and excluded terminally differentiated effector memory CD45RA+ cells. The study enrolled healthy HIV-negative adults without recent acute infections or vaccinations as donors. This clone has just one count. The antigen is unknown. Only in-frame clones appear in the TCRdb table, and some are missing; sequencing was by immunoSEQ multiplex PCR. The sample consists of about 680,000 clones, 92% of them appearing once. V shed 5 bases, J shed 7 bases, and the junction held 7 bases outside the gene matches. The CDR3 runs 13 residues. Germline assignment: CDR1 SGHAT and CDR2 FQNNGV. Study-wide points: Large sequencing depth failed to make sorted-subset sequencing complete, rarefaction showed. What naive subsets generally showed was a larger estimated richness than memory subsets showed.

Material for sequencing was naive CD8+ T cells sorted from blood. V is TRBV11-2 and J is TRBJ2-7; 8 bases are a match to TRBD1. The clonotype was recovered from a man aged 25-40 years in good health. For the CDR3, the DNA is TGTGCCAGCAGCACCACAGGGGGGTGGGAGCAGTACTTC. This encodes CASSTTGGWEQYF.